The clone carrying this TCR beta chain came up a few times. Its matching antigen is unknown. The data derive from a study of T cell repertoires in cytomegalovirus infection. TCRdb fed the reads into MiXCR, producing one record per CDR3 protein. The sample has roughly 220,000 distinct CDR3 sequences, 35% to 40% seen once. Trimming shortened V by 3 bases and J by 3 bases, and 12 bases separated the two germline ends. The CDR3 totals 14 residues. The germline V gene encodes CDR1 SGHDN and CDR2 FVKESK. The receptor was derived from a human donor in good health (CMV status not recorded). Some clones in this sample may be carry-over from other donors' samples. The sequenced sample was CD8+ T cells from cultured PBMCs, obtained from culture after CMV antigen stimulation. This chain joins TRBV14 and TRBJ2-7; D is possibly TRBD2 (5 bases). This CDR3 is CASSQKKGDYEQYF. CDR3 sequence (DNA): TGTGCCAGCAGCCAGAAGAAGGGAGACTACGAGCAGTACTTC.